This TCR beta chain was recovered during a study of blood T cell repertoires in COVID-19. Study information: Researchers got acute and convalescent COVID-19 samples from the United States, Italy and Spain. Sample material is recorded as cDNA or gDNA derived from T cells, B-cell-depleted T cells, or PBMCs.

This clone has just one count. The V gene end was trimmed by 1 base and the J gene end by 6 bases; junction bases not matched to a gene: 5. Germline loops: CDR1 SGHTA, CDR2 FQGNSA. The CDR3 loop spans 14 amino acids. Sequencing was performed with immunoSEQ multiplex PCR; in TCRdb, only in-frame clones are kept and a portion is missing. The sample includes about 140,000 clones, over 60% seen only once; the top ten take approximately 9%. This TCR derives from a woman in her 50s with active or convalescent COVID-19. The specimen sequenced was peripheral blood. This chain links TRBV7-2 with TRBJ2-7, with TRBD2 identical over 8 bases. CDR3 DNA sequence: TGTGCCAGCAGCTTAGGCGGGGGGCCCCGCGAGCAGTACTTC. Protein sequence: CASSLGGGPREQYF. Variable domain in full (rest from reference TRBV7-2 and TRBJ2-7): GAGVSQSPSNKVTEKGKDVELRCDPISGHTALYWYRQSLGQGLEFLIYFQGNSAPDKSGLPSDRFSAERTGGSVSTLTIQRTQQEDSAVYLCASSLGGGPREQYFGPGTRLTVT.